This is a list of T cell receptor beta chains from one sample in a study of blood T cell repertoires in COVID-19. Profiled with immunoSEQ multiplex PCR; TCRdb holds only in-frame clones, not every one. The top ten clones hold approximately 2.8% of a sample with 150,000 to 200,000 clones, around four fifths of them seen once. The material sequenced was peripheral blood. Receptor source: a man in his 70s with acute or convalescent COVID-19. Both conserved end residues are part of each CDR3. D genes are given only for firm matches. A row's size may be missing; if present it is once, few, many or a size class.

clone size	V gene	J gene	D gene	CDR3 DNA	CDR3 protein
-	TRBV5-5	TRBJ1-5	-	TGTGCCAGCAGCTTGGCCGGGGGAGATCAGCCCCAGCATTTT	CASSLAGGDQPQHF
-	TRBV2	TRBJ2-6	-	TGTGCCAGCAGTGAGGTCGGCTCTGGGGCCAACGTCCTGACTTTC	CASSEVGSGANVLTF
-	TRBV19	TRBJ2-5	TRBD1	TGTGCCAGTAGTAGGCAAAGCAGGGGGCATCAAGAGACCCAGTACTTC	CASSRQSRGHQETQYF
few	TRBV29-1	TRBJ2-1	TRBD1	TGCAGCGTCCGGACAGGGGGAGGAAATGAGCAGTTCTTC	CSVRTGGGNEQFF
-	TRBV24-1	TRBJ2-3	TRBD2	TGTGCCACCAGGGGAGGACTAGCGAATACAGATACGCAGTATTTT	CATRGGLANTDTQYF
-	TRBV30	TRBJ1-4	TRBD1	TGTGCCTGGAGGCGGAGGGGGCTGACTAATGAAAAACTGTTTTTT	CAWRRRGLTNEKLFF
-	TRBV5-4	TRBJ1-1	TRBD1	TGTGCCAGCAGCTTCAACAGGGGAAGTGACACTGAAGCTTTCTTT	CASSFNRGSDTEAFF
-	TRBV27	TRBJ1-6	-	TGTGCCAGCAGTTTTGGGGGGGGGATTGGGTCACCCCTCCACTTT	CASSFGGGIGSPLHF
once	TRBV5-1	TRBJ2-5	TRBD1	TGCGCCAGCAGCATTTCCGGGACAGTCTACCAAGAGACCCAGTACTTC	CASSISGTVYQETQYF
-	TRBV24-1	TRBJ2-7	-	TGTGCCACCAGTGACCCGGGGGGGACAGGGACCTACGAGCAGTACTTC	CATSDPGGTGTYEQYF
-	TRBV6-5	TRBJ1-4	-	TGTGCCAGCAGATCCGACAGCTGGAATGAAAAACTGTTTTTT	CASRSDSWNEKLFF
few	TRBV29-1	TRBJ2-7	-	TGCAGCGTGAGACAGGATAGCTACGAGCAGTACTTC	CSVRQDSYEQYF
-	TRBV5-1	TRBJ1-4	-	TGCGCCAGCAGCTCTGACAGTTCGGATGAAAAACTGTTTTTT	CASSSDSSDEKLFF
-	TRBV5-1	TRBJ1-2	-	TGCGCCAGCACCTTCCCCGGGGATGGCTACACCTTC	CASTFPGDGYTF
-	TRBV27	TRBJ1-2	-	TGTGCCAGCAGTTTAGTCGGGAGCTATGGCTACACCTTC	CASSLVGSYGYTF
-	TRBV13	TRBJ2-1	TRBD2	TGTGCCAGTAATGGGGCGGGAGGGTACAATGAGCAGTTCTTC	CASNGAGGYNEQFF
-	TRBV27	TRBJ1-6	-	TGTGCCAGCAGTTCTTCAGGGCTCGGAGGGGAGAATTCACCCCTCCACTTT	CASSSSGLGGENSPLHF
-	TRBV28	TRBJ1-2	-	TGTGCCAGCAGTGCCGGGACACCCACTCGGGGCTACACCTTC	CASSAGTPTRGYTF
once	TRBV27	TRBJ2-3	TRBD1	TGTGCCAGCAGGGGACAGGGCACAGATACGCAGTATTTT	CASRGQGTDTQYF
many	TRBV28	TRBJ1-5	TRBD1	TGTGCCAGCAGGATGGACAGGGGTCAGCCCCAGCATTTT	CASRMDRGQPQHF
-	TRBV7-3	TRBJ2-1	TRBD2	TGTGCCAGCAGCTCTCCGGGACTAGCTAGCGTTGAGCAGTTCTTC	CASSSPGLASVEQFF
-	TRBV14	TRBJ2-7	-	TGTGCCAGCAGCCGTAATGGGCCCTACGAGCAGTACTTC	CASSRNGPYEQYF
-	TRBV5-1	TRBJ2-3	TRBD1	TGCGCCAGCAGCGCGGGACAGGGGGAGGGTACGCAGTATTTT	CASSAGQGEGTQYF
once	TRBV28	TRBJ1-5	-	TGTGCCAGCAGACTCCTCAATCAGCCCCAGCATTTT	CASRLLNQPQHF
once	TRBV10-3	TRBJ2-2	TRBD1	TGTGCCATCAGGGACAGGGCTGGCGGGGAGCTGTTTTTT	CAIRDRAGGELFF
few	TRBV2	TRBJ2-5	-	TGTGCCAGCATTCTAGAGTACCAAGAGACCCAGTACTTC	CASILEYQETQYF
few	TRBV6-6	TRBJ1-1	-	TGTGCCAGCATCGGGGGTTACACTGAAGCTTTCTTT	CASIGGYTEAFF
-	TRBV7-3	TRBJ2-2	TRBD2	TGTGCCAGCAGCTTAAGGGTCGGACTAGCGGGAGAAAAGGGCACCGGGGAGCTGTTTTTT	CASSLRVGLAGEKGTGELFF
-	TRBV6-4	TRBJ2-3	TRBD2	TGTGCCAGCACTAAGAGGGTTAGCGGGGAGGGCACAGATACGCAGTATTTT	CASTKRVSGEGTDTQYF
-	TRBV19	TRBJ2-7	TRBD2	TGTGCCAGTAGTATACGTAGCGGGAGAGTAGCGAACGAGCAGTACTTC	CASSIRSGRVANEQYF
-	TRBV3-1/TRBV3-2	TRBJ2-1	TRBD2	TGTGCCAGCAGCCAAGGAAGCGGGGGGGCCGGTGAGCAGTTCTTC	CASSQGSGGAGEQFF
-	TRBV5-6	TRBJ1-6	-	TGTGCCAGCAGCCTGACAGGACTGTATAATTCACCCCTCCACTTT	CASSLTGLYNSPLHF
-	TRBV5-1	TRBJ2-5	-	TGCGCCAGCAGCTTCTTCCAGGGCGCCACCGGCCAAGAGACCCAGTACTTC	CASSFFQGATGQETQYF
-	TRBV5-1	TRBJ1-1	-	TGCGCCAGCAGCTCCCGTGGAGGGGCGATGAACACTGAAGCTTTCTTT	CASSSRGGAMNTEAFF
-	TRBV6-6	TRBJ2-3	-	TGTGCCAGCAGTTACTTTGGGGGCCCGGACACAGATACGCAGTATTTT	CASSYFGGPDTDTQYF
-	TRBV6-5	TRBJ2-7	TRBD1	TGTGCCAGCAGCAGGACAGGGCCAACCTACGAGCAGTACTTC	CASSRTGPTYEQYF
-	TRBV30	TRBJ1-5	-	TGTGCCTGGAGTCGGGGGGCGGACAATCAGCCCCAGCATTTT	CAWSRGADNQPQHF